One T cell receptor (beta chain) is described in this entry. What it binds is not known. The CDR3 runs to 17 residues. CDR1 is WSHSY and CDR2 is SAAADI in the germline V gene. The V end lost 1 base, the J end lost 7 bases, and 22 bases lay between the germline ends. Single viable CD3+CD4+CD8-CD45RO+ cells were sorted as the memory CD4+ T cells. Donors' CMV status reflects serum IgG against pp150, pp28, p38, p52. This sample is part of a study of memory CD4+ T cells and cytomegalovirus serostatus. Regarding the study as a whole: CMV serostatus prediction reached median AUC around 0.94, or 0.89 with US-trained model.

The authors' processing: After removing out-of-frame reads, millions of distinct TCRbeta sequences remained. This table comes from immunoSEQ multiplex PCR, and its TCRdb copy is limited to in-frame clones, with some not included. Clone size and V and J calls were adopted from that table, with D and trimming inferred from the DNA. The sample shows around 76,000 clones, around 78% of them seen only once. The origin of this receptor is an adult in good health and CMV-seropositive. The V call is TRBV10-2, the J call TRBJ1-1; possible D gene TRBD1, 6 bases. Sequenced input: memory CD4+ T cells from blood. The CDR3 nucleotides are TGCGCCAGCAGTGAGTTAATGCAGGGGCCTCGGTTTGGTGAAGCTTTCTTT. Protein sequence: CASSELMQGPRFGEAFF.